The 22 T cell receptor beta chains presented below share a single source sample, sequenced in a study of T cells in Graves' hyperthyroidism and ophthalmopathy. TCR beta CDR3 regions were amplified from RNA transcripts. HTBI primers were used for first-round RT-PCR of the TCR CDR3. Using its own MiXCR run on the multiplex PCR reads, TCRdb lists one record per CDR3 protein. The table includes fewer than 550,000 distinct CDR3 sequences, roughly 24% detected once. Specimen: blood. These receptors were collected from a woman in her 30s with Graves' ophthalmopathy.

This clonotype was observed a few times. The conserved phenylalanine or tryptophan is not found at the CDR3 terminus, so this likely reflects a read error. The chain recombines TRBV7-3 with TRBJ1-2; D might be TRBD1 (6 bases). Germline V gene sequence: CDR1 SGHTA, CDR2 FQGTGA. Deletions cut 5 bases from V and 3 bases from J, with 10 bases between. The CDR3 extends over 13 amino acids. The CDR3 protein is CASSRGPDYGYTY. Here the CDR3 DNA reads TGTGCCAGCAGCCGGGGGCCCGACTATGGCTACACCTAC.

This clonotype was seen ten or more times. The chain has TRBV5-1 and TRBJ2-2; D is possibly TRBD1 (6 bases). This CDR3 spans 16 amino acids. CDR1 and CDR2 (germline): SGHRS, YFSETQ. V was clipped by 5 bases and J by 8 bases, with 22 bases between them. CDR3 sequence (DNA): TGCGCCAGCAGTTTCTGGGGACACCCTCCCGAGGGGGAGCTGTTTTTT. Protein: CASSFWGHPPEGELFF.

This clonotype has a count of ten or more. This chain connects TRBV20-1 to TRBJ1-6; the D is unclear. CDR1 is DFQATT, CDR2 SNEGSKA, per germline (reference sequence). There are 13 residues in the CDR3. Trimming removed 3 bases from V and 8 bases from J, with 11 bases in between. The CDR3 DNA reads TGCAGTGCTAGGGTCAGCTGGGATTCACCCCTCCACTTT. It yields the protein CSARVSWDSPLHF.

This clonotype was recorded at least ten times. The chain combines TRBV12-3 or TRBV12-4 with TRBJ1-1, with D possibly TRBD1 on 6 matching bases. The CDR3 covers 12 residues. V shed 3 bases and J shed 7 bases, with 9 bases lying between them. The CDR3 DNA sequence: TGTGCCAGCAGTTTGAGGGGGGATGAAGCTTTCTTT. This codes for CASSLRGDEAFF.

The J gene is TRBJ2-2, the V gene TRBV20-1; D call uncertain. Germline CDR1 is DFQATT and CDR2 is SNEGSKA (reference sequence). Trimming removed 4 bases from V and 1 base from J, with 7 bases in between. The CDR3 extends over 13 amino acids. The CDR3 sequence: CSAIALNTGELFF. The CDR3 DNA reads TGCAGTGCTATCGCGCTGAACACCGGGGAGCTGTTTTTT.

The rearrangement uses TRBV6-1 and TRBJ1-3; TRBD1 is a possible D gene (6 bases). The CDR3 contains 17 residues. Trimming cost V 2 bases and J 9 bases, with 23 bases left between them. Germline CDR1 MNHNS, CDR2 SASEGT. The CDR3 DNA reads TGTGCCAGCAGTGAAAGGGAGTTTGGAGGGGGTAGTAGCACCATATATTTT. Residues: CASSEREFGGGSSTIYF.

This clonotype has ten or more counts. The CDR3 region is CASSYRQAHSRTEAFF. In nucleotides, the CDR3 is TGTGCCAGCAGTTACAGACAGGCCCATTCGAGGACTGAAGCTTTCTTT. V gene TRBV6-5 combines with J gene TRBJ1-1, with TRBD1 as a possible D gene (6 bases). This CDR3 contains 16 residues. CDR1 and CDR2 (germline): MNHEY, SVGAGI. V shed 2 bases and J shed 5 bases, with 18 bases lying between them.

The CDR3 DNA is TGTGCCAGCAGACGCCGACAGGCTGGTGAAGCTTTCTTT. It encodes CASRRRQAGEAFF. The chain joins TRBV6-1 to TRBJ1-1; possible D gene TRBD1, 6 bases. Germline V gene lookup returns CDR1 MNHNS and CDR2 SASEGT. V lost 6 bases and J 7 bases, leaving 15 bases between the germline ends. The CDR3 covers 13 residues.

This clonotype was detected ten times or more. The chain joins TRBV6-2 or TRBV6-3 to TRBJ2-7; D unclear. In germline, CDR1 is MNHEY, CDR2 SVGEGT. Trimming removed 5 bases from V and 5 bases from J, with 7 bases in between. The CDR3 extends over 11 amino acids. The CDR3 is CASSRKHEQYF. CDR3 DNA: TGTGCCAGCAGTAGGAAGCACGAGCAGTACTTC.

This clonotype was observed many times. V and J are TRBV28 and TRBJ2-2; TRBD1 might be the D (5 bases). Per germline, CDR1 MDHEN and CDR2 SYDVKM. The CDR3 has 17 residues. Trimming took off 3 bases at V and 0 bases at J, with 14 bases between the two ends. The CDR3 loop is CASSFLLGRANTGELFF. The CDR3 bases are TGTGCCAGCAGTTTCCTGCTGGGGCGAGCGAACACCGGGGAGCTGTTTTTT.

This clonotype was seen only a few times. The chain's CDR3 is CASNSPGTTYTGELFF. The CDR3 coding sequence is TGTGCCAGCAACTCCCCCGGAACAACCTACACCGGGGAGCTGTTTTTT. The rearrangement uses TRBV11-1 and TRBJ2-2; no clear D gene. The germline V and J ends were trimmed by 7 bases and 3 bases, with 18 bases remaining between them. From germline, CDR1 is SGHAT and CDR2 FQDESV (reference sequence). The CDR3 runs to 16 residues.

The chain recombines TRBV20-1 with TRBJ2-7, with TRBD1 as a possible D gene (6 bases). The V end lost 3 bases, the J end lost 3 bases, and 15 bases lay between the germline ends. Germline CDR1 reads DFQATT; CDR2 reads SNEGSKA (reference sequence). This CDR3 comprises 14 residues. Here the CDR3 DNA reads TGCAGTGCTAGGGAACAGGGAAGAGGCTACGAGCAGTACTTC. It translates to CSAREQGRGYEQYF.

This clonotype was detected many times. The genes are TRBV7-6 and TRBJ1-5; no clear D. V was trimmed by 5 bases and J by 7 bases, leaving 21 bases between them. Germline CDR1 and CDR2: SGHVS and FNYEAQ. CDR3 length: 16 residues. This CDR3 is CASSPTVGPAGQPQHF. CDR3 in DNA: TGTGCCAGCAGCCCTACCGTCGGGCCCGCGGGCCAGCCCCAGCATTTT.

This clonotype has a count of ten or more. The chain uses TRBV19 and TRBJ1-1; D remains ambiguous. Germline V lookup: CDR1 LNHDA, CDR2 SQIVND (reference sequence). This CDR3 contains 12 residues. Trimming shortened V by 2 bases and J by 1 base, and 2 bases separated the two germline ends. CDR3 region: CASSIQNTEAFF. As DNA, the CDR3 is TGTGCCAGTAGTATACAGAACACTGAAGCTTTCTTT. The variable domain in full, completed from reference TRBV19 and TRBJ1-1, reads DGGITQSPKYLFRKEGQNVTLSCEQNLNHDAMYWYRQDPGQGLRLIYYSQIVNDFQKGDIAEGYSVSREKKESFPLTVTSAQKNPTAFYLCASSIQNTEAFFGQGTRLTVV.

This clonotype was observed many times. V usage is TRBV24-1 and J usage is TRBJ2-5, with 10 positions matching TRBD2. The CDR3 sequence is 17 residues long. The V gene's germline CDR1 is KGHDR and CDR2 SFDVKD. Trimming took 3 bases from V and 3 from J; bases not matched to a gene: 9. As DNA, the CDR3 is TGTGCCACCAGTGATGCCCAAGAGCGGGGGGGGGAAGAGACCCAGTACTTC. As protein: CATSDAQERGGEETQYF.

This clonotype appeared a few times. The chain employs TRBV6-2 or TRBV6-3 and TRBJ1-2; D uncertain. The CDR3 extends over 15 amino acids. V lost 5 bases, J lost 0 bases, and 13 bases lay in between. Germline V gene data show CDR1 as MNHEY and CDR2 as SVGEGT. The CDR3 coding sequence is TGTGCCAGCAGTCACCCCACTCGCTCTAACTATGGCTACACCTTC. Its protein is CASSHPTRSNYGYTF.

This clonotype was observed many times. The chain carries TRBV30 and TRBJ2-5; D possibly matches TRBD1 or TRBD2 (5 bases each). The V and J ends lost 3 bases and 9 bases respectively, with 29 bases between them. The germline CDR1 and CDR2 sequences are GTSNPN and SVGIG (reference sequence). The CDR3 length is 17 residues. The CDR3 DNA sequence: TGTGCCTGGAGCCCCCTTTCCCCCGGGACCCCTCCGGCGGCCCAGTACTTC. The encoded protein is CAWSPLSPGTPPAAQYF.

This clonotype was recorded many times. The gene calls are TRBV2 and TRBJ1-5; tentatively, D is TRBD1 (5 bases). The CDR3 length is 16 residues. CDR1 is SNHLY, CDR2 FYNNEI, per germline. Trimming left V 2 bases short and J 2 bases short, with 13 bases between. CDR3 in DNA: TGTGCCAGCAGTGAAATGCAGGGCGGAGGCAATCAGCCCCAGCATTTT. Its protein product is CASSEMQGGGNQPQHF.

The gene calls are TRBV29-1 and TRBJ1-1; no definite D call. Germline values: CDR1 SQVTM, CDR2 ANQGSEA. The CDR3 extends over 12 amino acids. V lost 7 bases and J 7 bases, leaving 16 bases between the germline ends. Written as DNA, the CDR3 is TGCAGCGGGACCGGGATAACTTTTGAAGCTTTCTTT. It translates to CSGTGITFEAFF.

The chain has TRBV6-1 and TRBJ2-4; 10 nucleotides align to TRBD2. The CDR3 extends over 18 amino acids. Germline trimming cut 4 bases from V and 0 bases from J; bases unmatched to any gene: 9. Germline-derived CDR1 and CDR2 are MNHNS and SASEGT. CDR3 in amino acids: CASSVRASGRLAKNIQYF. The CDR3 nucleotides are TGTGCCAGCAGTGTCCGTGCTAGCGGGAGACTAGCCAAAAACATTCAGTACTTC.

In this sample, this clonotype turned up many times. Here the CDR3 DNA reads TGTGCCAGCACCTCTCGAAGCGGATTTAAGAACACCGGGGAGCTGTTTTTT. Translated, it gives CASTSRSGFKNTGELFF. The genes are TRBV6-1 and TRBJ2-2; D might be TRBD2 (5 bases). The CDR3 has 17 residues. The germline V gene encodes CDR1 MNHNS and CDR2 SASEGT. Between the trimmed V and J ends, which lost 7 bases and 1 base, there was a span of 19 bases.

The rearrangement joins TRBV7-3 to TRBJ1-1; 7 nucleotides match TRBD1. CDR1 is SGHTA and CDR2 is FQGTGA in the germline V gene. Trimming cost V 5 bases and J 4 bases; bases outside gene matches: 16. CDR3 length: 17 residues. Written as DNA, the CDR3 is TGTGCCAGCAGCCTACTGGCCGGAGCAGGGGGGGTCACTGAAGCTTTCTTT. This translates into CASSLLAGAGGVTEAFF.